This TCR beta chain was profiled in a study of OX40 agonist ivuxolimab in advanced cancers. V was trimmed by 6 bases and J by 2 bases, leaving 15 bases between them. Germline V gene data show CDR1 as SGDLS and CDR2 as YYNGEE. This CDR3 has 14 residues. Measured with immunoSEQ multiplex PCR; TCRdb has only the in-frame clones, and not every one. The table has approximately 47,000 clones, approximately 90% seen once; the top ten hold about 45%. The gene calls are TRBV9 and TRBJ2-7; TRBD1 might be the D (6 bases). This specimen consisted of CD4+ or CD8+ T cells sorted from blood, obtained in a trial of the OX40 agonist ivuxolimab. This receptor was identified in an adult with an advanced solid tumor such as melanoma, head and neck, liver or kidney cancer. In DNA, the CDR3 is TGTGCCAGCAACCCGACAGGAAGCACCTACGAGCAGTACTTC. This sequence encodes CASNPTGSTYEQYF. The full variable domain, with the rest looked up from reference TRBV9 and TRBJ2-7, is DSGVTQTPKHLITATGQRVTLRCSPRSGDLSVYWYQQSLDQGLQFLIQYYNGEERAKGNILERFSAQQFPDLHSELNLSSLELGDSALYFCASNPTGSTYEQYFGPGTRLTVT.